These 29 T cell receptor beta chains were all obtained from the same sample, sequenced in a study of T cell responses to AZD1222 COVID-19 vaccine. Using immunoSEQ multiplex PCR, the repertoire was profiled, and TCRdb retains in-frame clones only, with some absent. Of 250,000 to 300,000 clones in the sample, 90% to 95% were seen once. This sample comprised peripheral blood, obtained 28 days after the second AZD1222 dose. The source of these receptors is an adult who received the AZD1222 COVID-19 vaccine.

The chain combines TRBV7-3 with TRBJ1-2, with TRBD1 identical over 10 bases. The CDR3 runs to 15 residues. CDR1 is SGHTA and CDR2 is FQGTGA in the germline V gene. The ends lost 5 bases at V and 4 bases at J; junction bases unmatched: 7. This CDR3 is CASSLGQGEGYGYTF. CDR3 nucleotide sequence: TGTGCCAGCAGCCTAGGACAGGGGGAGGGCTATGGCTACACCTTC.

This chain joins TRBV5-1 and TRBJ2-3; TRBD1 might be the D (5 bases). CDR3 length: 15 amino acids. V was trimmed by 1 base and J by 0 bases, leaving 9 bases between them. CDR1 SGHRS and CDR2 YFSETQ come from the germline V gene. As DNA, the CDR3 is TGCGCCAGCAGCTTGCAGGGCCCCAGCACAGATACGCAGTATTTT. This sequence encodes CASSLQGPSTDTQYF.

J is TRBJ1-5 and V is TRBV13; D is unresolved. The germline V and J ends were trimmed by 5 bases and 6 bases, with 11 bases remaining between them. Germline-derived CDR1 and CDR2 are PRHDT and FYEKMQ (reference sequence). CDR3 length equals 13 residues. CDR3 coding DNA: TGTGCCAGCAGCCTCTCGTTGGGTCAGCCCCAGCATTTT. This sequence encodes CASSLSLGQPQHF.

The chain has TRBV2 and TRBJ1-5; D is uncertain. The CDR3 covers 14 residues. Trimming took 1 base from V and 2 from J, leaving 6 bases between them. Per germline, CDR1 SNHLY and CDR2 FYNNEI. DNA of the CDR3: TGTGCCAGCAGTGAAGACGGACGCAATCAGCCCCAGCATTTT. The encoded protein is CASSEDGRNQPQHF.

This chain uses TRBV28 with TRBJ1-4, with a tentative D call TRBD1 (5 bases). Germline V gene data show CDR1 as MDHEN and CDR2 as SYDVKM. CDR3 length equals 12 residues. The V end was cut by 8 bases, the J end by 7 bases, with 11 bases between. CDR3 coding DNA: TGTGCCAGCGGGCGGGGGGGTGAAAAACTGTTTTTT. It specifies CASGRGGEKLFF.

The J gene is TRBJ2-3, the V gene TRBV7-9; D unresolved. CDR3 size: 10 residues. Germline CDR1 and CDR2: SEHNR and FQNEAQ (reference sequence). The CDR3 protein is CALGRDTQYF. Written as DNA, the CDR3 is TGTGCTTTAGGTCGGGATACGCAGTATTTT.

The J gene is TRBJ2-3, the V gene TRBV11-3; 7 nucleotides align to TRBD2. The V and J ends lost 6 bases and 8 bases, in that order; junction bases with no gene match: 5. CDR1 is SGHNT, CDR2 YENEEA, per germline. This CDR3 is 12 amino acids long. The CDR3 DNA sequence: TGTGCCAGCAGACGTGGGGGGGGTACGCAGTATTTT. This encodes CASRRGGGTQYF.

J is TRBJ2-2 and V is TRBV28, with 11 bases matching TRBD2. Germline V CDR1 and CDR2: MDHEN, SYDVKM. The J segment lost 3 bases and the V segment lost 5 bases, leaving 5 bases of the junction unmatched. The CDR3 loop spans 16 amino acids. The DNA for the CDR3 is TGTGCCAGCAGTCGTAGCGGGGGGGCATACACCGGGGAGCTGTTTTTT. It specifies CASSRSGGAYTGELFF.

The chain uses TRBV5-1 and TRBJ1-6, with TRBD1 as a possible D gene (5 bases). The CDR3 sequence is 15 residues long. Germline CDR1 reads SGHRS; CDR2 reads YFSETQ. V lost 0 bases, J lost 10 bases, and 14 bases lay in between. The DNA of the CDR3 is TGCGCCAGCAGCTTGGCCCCCGAGGGGCGGTCACCCCTCCACTTT. Translating it yields CASSLAPEGRSPLHF.

The gene calls are TRBV12-3 or TRBV12-4 and TRBJ1-2; 7 positions agree with TRBD1. The V gene end was trimmed by 6 bases and the J gene end by 7 bases; junction bases not matched to a gene: 8. This CDR3 contains 13 residues. The CDR3 sequence: CASSQDRAGGYTF. CDR3 DNA: TGTGCCAGCAGCCAAGACAGGGCTGGTGGCTACACCTTC.

The V gene is TRBV5-5, the J gene TRBJ2-7; 10 nucleotides match TRBD1. V shed 4 bases, J shed 2 bases, and the junction held 3 bases outside the gene matches. This CDR3 is 14 amino acids long. CDR1 is SGHKS and CDR2 is YYEKEE in the germline V gene (reference sequence). The CDR3 loop is CASSPGTGAYEQYF. The CDR3 coding sequence is TGTGCCAGCAGCCCCGGGACAGGGGCCTACGAGCAGTACTTC.

The CDR3 spells CASSYGRDNSPLHF. As DNA, the CDR3 is TGTGCCAGCAGCTATGGACGGGATAATTCACCCCTCCACTTT. This chain joins TRBV6-5 and TRBJ1-6; no clear D. The germline V and J ends were trimmed by 6 bases and 5 bases, with 11 bases remaining between them. Germline CDR1 MNHEY, CDR2 SVGAGI. The CDR3 length is 14 residues.

Notes on this clone: One end of the junction is discordant with germline, which a read error may explain. The genes are TRBV2 and TRBJ1-1, with 7 bases fitting TRBD1. The length of the CDR3 is 12 residues. CDR1 SNHLY and CDR2 FYNNEI come from the germline V gene. CDR3 in DNA: TGTGCCAGCAGACAGGGGAACCCTGAAGCTTTCTTT. Translating it yields CASRQGNPEAFF.

This chain's CDR3 is CASSNLQDSSGNTIYF. CDR3 nucleotides: TGTGCCAGTAGTAACCTGCAGGATAGCTCTGGAAACACCATATATTTT. This chain connects TRBV19 to TRBJ1-3; D is unclear. Looked up from germline, CDR1 is LNHDA and CDR2 is SQIVND (reference sequence). V was trimmed by 4 bases and J by 0 bases, leaving 13 bases between them. There are 16 residues in the CDR3.

The rearrangement links TRBV5-1 to TRBJ1-1, with D uncertain. CDR1 is SGHRS, CDR2 YFSETQ, per germline. The CDR3 consists of 12 residues. V gave up 5 bases and J gave up 1 base, with 6 bases separating them. The CDR3 region is CASRRENTEAFF. The CDR3 bases are TGCGCCAGCAGGCGGGAGAACACTGAAGCTTTCTTT.

CDR3 in amino acids: CASSSPPAGAKNIQYF. In nucleotides, the CDR3 is TGCGCCAGCAGCTCACCCCCTGCGGGAGCCAAAAACATTCAGTACTTC. The chain couples TRBV4-1 to TRBJ2-4; D might be TRBD2 (5 bases). The CDR3 totals 16 residues. Germline CDR1 MGHRA, CDR2 YSYEKL. V lost 5 bases, J lost 0 bases, and 14 bases lay in between.

CDR3 nucleotide sequence: TGTGCCAGCAGCCAACGGGTAGCGGGCGGGAATGAGCAGTTCTTC. Translation gives CASSQRVAGGNEQFF. The rearrangement uses TRBV28 and TRBJ2-1, with 7 positions matching TRBD2. V shed 6 bases, J shed 7 bases, and the junction held 12 bases outside the gene matches. This CDR3 comprises 15 residues. Germline CDR1 and CDR2: MDHEN and SYDVKM.

The chain links TRBV19 to TRBJ1-5; D is ambiguous. The CDR3 length is 16 residues. V shed 0 bases and J shed 1 base, with 10 bases lying between them. Per germline, CDR1 LNHDA and CDR2 SQIVND (reference sequence). The chain's CDR3 is CASSIDPDESNQPQHF. CDR3 DNA sequence: TGTGCCAGTAGTATAGACCCAGATGAGAGCAATCAGCCCCAGCATTTT.

The V call is TRBV6-5, the J call TRBJ1-1, with D perhaps TRBD1 (5 bases). The V and J ends lost 5 bases and 4 bases respectively, with 11 bases between them. Germline values: CDR1 MNHEY, CDR2 SVGAGI. This CDR3 is built from 13 residues. CDR3 sequence reads: CASSRGEVTEAFF. The CDR3 nucleotides read TGTGCCAGCAGTCGGGGGGAGGTCACTGAAGCTTTCTTT.

The V call is TRBV6-2 or TRBV6-3, the J call TRBJ2-3; 8 bases match TRBD1. V lost 5 bases and J lost 4; bases outside the gene matches: 2. The CDR3 has 13 residues. Per germline, CDR1 MNHEY and CDR2 SVGEGT. CDR3 region: CASSRDRPDTQYF. The CDR3, as DNA: TGTGCCAGCAGTCGGGACAGGCCAGATACGCAGTATTTT.

V usage is TRBV18 and J usage is TRBJ1-5, with TRBD1 as a possible D gene (5 bases). Germline CDR1 reads KGHSH; CDR2 reads LQKENI. The ends were cut back, 3 bases at V and 3 bases at J, with 12 bases in the middle. This CDR3 is built from 15 residues. In DNA, the CDR3 is TGTGCCAGCTCACCGGAGGGGAACCACAATCAGCCCCAGCATTTT. This sequence encodes CASSPEGNHNQPQHF.

The chain has TRBV15 and TRBJ2-3, with D unclear. CDR1 is LNHNV and CDR2 is YYDKDF in the germline V gene (reference sequence). The V gene lost 1 base and the J gene lost 4 bases, with 6 bases spanning the gap. This CDR3 is 13 amino acids long. CDR3 region: CATSRGPADTQYF. The CDR3 nucleotides are TGTGCCACCAGCAGAGGCCCGGCAGATACGCAGTATTTT.

This rearrangement joins TRBV19 to TRBJ1-2; tentatively, D is TRBD1 (5 bases). V was shortened by 5 bases and J by 2 bases, with 18 bases between the two germline ends. Germline assignment: CDR1 LNHDA and CDR2 SQIVND (reference sequence). This CDR3 region has 16 residues. In DNA form, the CDR3 reads TGTGCCAGTAGTCCCCGGACACAACCTGGGAACTATGGCTACACCTTC. Its protein is CASSPRTQPGNYGYTF.

This clone was detected a few times. The rearrangement uses TRBV2 and TRBJ1-2; perhaps TRBD1 as D (5 bases). Germline lookup yields CDR1 SNHLY and CDR2 FYNNEI. Trimming shortened V by 6 bases and J by 6 bases, and 14 bases separated the two germline ends. There are 13 residues in the CDR3. The CDR3 nucleotides are TGTGCCAGCAGCGGTGTGGGGGAAAATGGCTACACCTTC. Its translation is CASSGVGENGYTF.

This chain connects TRBV2 to TRBJ1-2; 8 bases fit TRBD1. CDR3 size: 14 residues. V shed 8 bases and J 6 bases; nucleotides not matched to a gene: 11. Germline V gene sequence: CDR1 SNHLY, CDR2 FYNNEI. CDR3 nucleotide sequence: TGTGCCAGCGCCCAACAGGGGGACTGGGATGGCTACACCTTC. The encoded protein is CASAQQGDWDGYTF.

The chain couples TRBV5-1 to TRBJ2-7; 11 nucleotides line up with TRBD2. The CDR3 contains 13 residues. Trimming removed 5 bases from V and 3 bases from J; junction bases left unmatched: 1. From germline, CDR1 is SGHRS and CDR2 YFSETQ. The CDR3 sequence is CASRGTSGYEQYF. In DNA form, the CDR3 reads TGCGCCAGCAGGGGGACTAGCGGCTACGAGCAGTACTTC. Full variable domain (remainder filled in from reference TRBV5-1 and TRBJ2-7): KAGVTQTPRYLIKTRGQQVTLSCSPISGHRSVSWYQQTPGQGLQFLFEYFSETQRNKGNFPGRFSGRQFSNSRSEMNVSTLELGDSALYLCASRGTSGYEQYFGPGTRLTVT.

The V and J genes are TRBV28 and TRBJ1-5; 8 bases fit TRBD1. The J segment lost 4 bases and the V segment lost 6 bases, leaving 8 bases of the junction unmatched. This CDR3 is 15 amino acids long. Germline V gives CDR1 MDHEN, CDR2 SYDVKM. The CDR3 spells CASSTTGALNQPQHF. CDR3 sequence (DNA): TGTGCCAGCAGCACGACAGGGGCGCTTAATCAGCCCCAGCATTTT.

The chain carries TRBV3-1 (or the pseudogene TRBV3-2) and TRBJ2-1, with 12 nucleotides matching TRBD2. J gave up 4 bases and V 4 bases, and 8 bases lay outside the gene matches. The V gene's germline CDR1 is LGHDT and CDR2 YNNKEL (reference sequence). The CDR3 spans 17 residues. The CDR3 loop is CASSPTSGGLVYNEQFF. As DNA, the CDR3 is TGTGCCAGCAGCCCGACTAGCGGGGGCCTGGTATACAATGAGCAGTTCTTC.

The rearrangement uses TRBV5-4 and TRBJ2-3; 7 bases agree with TRBD1. Germline values: CDR1 SGHNT, CDR2 YYREEE (reference sequence). The CDR3 is 15 residues long. The V gene end was trimmed by 4 bases and the J gene end by 0 bases; junction bases not matched to a gene: 5. CDR3 protein: CASSTYRGSTDTQYF. The DNA for the CDR3 is TGTGCCAGCAGCACGTACAGGGGTAGCACAGATACGCAGTATTTT.